Presented here are 22 T cell receptor beta chains from one specimen sequenced in a study of regulatory T cells in long-lasting Graves disease. As for time point: persistent/refractory GD, antithyroid drugs over 5 years with positive TRAb. There was RNA extracted from PBMCs, and the TCR library was made from it. Arm-PCR of CDR3 regions with iRepertoire HTBI primers generated TCR beta libraries. In TCRdb, the multiplex PCR reads were re-called with MiXCR into one record per CDR3 protein. The sample has 650,000 to 700,000 distinct CDR3 sequences; about 32% are singletons. The input for sequencing was peripheral blood mononuclear cells (PBMCs), taken when the disease was refractory, from a patient treated with antithyroid drugs. Every receptor here comes from a female donor with Graves disease.

A few counts support this clonotype. The chain has TRBV28 and TRBJ2-7; a possible D gene is TRBD1 (6 bases). The germline V and J ends were trimmed by 0 bases and 3 bases, with 9 bases remaining between them. The CDR3 contains 14 residues. Germline V gene data show CDR1 as MDHEN and CDR2 as SYDVKM. Here the CDR3 DNA reads TGTGCCAGCAGTTTATGGGACAGAGACTACGAGCAGTACTTC. Translation gives CASSLWDRDYEQYF. The complete variable domain, with remaining parts taken from reference TRBV28 and TRBJ2-7, reads DVKVTQSSRYLVKRTGEKVFLECVQDMDHENMFWYRQDPGLGLRLIYFSYDVKMKEKGDIPEGYSVSREKKERFSLILESASTNQTSMYLCASSLWDRDYEQYFGPGTRLTVT.

This clonotype was picked up many times. This sequence joins TRBV2 and TRBJ1-4; D not resolved. The V gene lost 5 bases and the J gene lost 0 bases, with 16 bases spanning the gap. The CDR3 runs to 17 residues. Germline V CDR1 and CDR2: SNHLY, FYNNEI. This chain's CDR3 is CASSPTYDGATNEKLFF. Here the CDR3 DNA reads TGTGCCAGCAGTCCCACATACGACGGAGCAACTAATGAAAAACTGTTTTTT. The full variable domain, with the rest looked up from reference TRBV2 and TRBJ1-4, is EPEVTQTPSHQVTQMGQEVILRCVPISNHLYFYWYRQILGQKVEFLVSFYNNEISEKSEIFDDQFSVERPDGSNFTLKIRSTKLEDSAMYFCASSPTYDGATNEKLFFGSGTQLSVL.

The V gene is TRBV4-1, the J gene TRBJ2-7; the D is unclear. Trimming left V 1 base short and J 0 bases short, with 10 bases between. The CDR3 is 15 residues long. The germline V gene encodes CDR1 MGHRA and CDR2 YSYEKL. The CDR3 region is CASSQAPSFSYEQYF. The CDR3 DNA follows: TGCGCCAGCAGCCAAGCCCCGAGTTTCTCCTACGAGCAGTACTTC.

The table lists this clonotype with a few counts. This chain connects TRBV7-2 to TRBJ2-7; TRBD2 agrees at 11 bases. The germline V gene encodes CDR1 SGHTA and CDR2 FQGNSA. V dropped 1 base and J dropped 2; count of bases not matched to a gene: 4. The CDR3 runs 16 residues. DNA for the CDR3: TGTGCCAGCAGCTTAGTGGGACTAGCGGTACCCTACGAGCAGTACTTC. Protein sequence: CASSLVGLAVPYEQYF.

The rearrangement links TRBV6-5 to TRBJ1-2; D gene ambiguous. CDR1 MNHEY and CDR2 SVGAGI come from the germline V gene. With 1 base removed from V and 0 bases from J, the gap between germline ends came to 18 bases. The CDR3 extends over 18 amino acids. CDR3 in DNA: TGTGCCAGCAGTTACTGGCAGCCCCAAGATAGAGCTAACTATGGCTACACCTTC. The encoded protein is CASSYWQPQDRANYGYTF.

A remark on this clonotype: No conserved phenylalanine or tryptophan is present at the end of the CDR3, so a read error is the likely explanation. The rearrangement links TRBV12-3 or TRBV12-4 to TRBJ1-5; D remains ambiguous. V was cut by 7 bases and J by 4 bases, with 26 bases left in between. CDR3 length equals 18 residues. The CDR3 sequence: CASNHLGRAGHANQPQHL. The CDR3 nucleotides are TGTGCCAGCAACCACTTGGGGAGGGCAGGCCACGCTAATCAGCCCCAGCATCTT.

The table lists this clonotype with many counts. This sequence joins TRBV6-1 and TRBJ2-7; unclear D gene. Looked up from germline, CDR1 is MNHNS and CDR2 is SASEGT. The CDR3 is made up of 13 amino acids. V was shortened by 3 bases and J by 6 bases, with 12 bases between the two germline ends. The CDR3 nucleotides read TGTGCCAGCAGTGAGAGCGTGCTGGGCGAGCAGTACTTC. This translates into CASSESVLGEQYF.

This clonotype was counted ten times or more. This chain uses TRBV11-2 with TRBJ2-2; 7 bases are shared with TRBD1. The CDR3 has 17 amino acids. Trimming took 1 base from V and 5 from J; bases not matched to a gene: 10. In germline, CDR1 is SGHAT, CDR2 FQNNGV. CDR3 sequence reads: CASSLGDSARRTGELFF. The CDR3 bases are TGTGCCAGCAGCTTAGGGGACAGTGCTCGCCGGACCGGGGAGCTGTTTTTT. Filled out from reference TRBV11-2 and TRBJ2-2, the complete variable domain reads EAGVAQSPRYKIIEKRQSVAFWCNPISGHATLYWYQQILGQGPKLLIQFQNNGVVDDSQLPKDRFSAERLKGVDSTLKIQPAKLEDSAVYLCASSLGDSARRTGELFFGEGSRLTVL.

In its sample, this clonotype was seen a few times. The V gene is TRBV20-1, the J gene TRBJ2-4, with 14 bases fitting TRBD2. CDR3 length: 12 residues. V dropped 4 bases and J dropped 13; count of bases not matched to a gene: 3. CDR1 and CDR2 from the germline V gene are DFQATT and SNEGSKA (reference sequence). This CDR3 is CSATRTSGRQYF. As DNA, the CDR3 is TGCAGTGCTACCCGGACTAGCGGGAGGCAGTACTTC.

The chain carries TRBV7-9 and TRBJ2-5; 8 nucleotides agree with TRBD1. CDR3 size: 15 residues. The germline V gene encodes CDR1 SEHNR and CDR2 FQNEAQ (reference sequence). Germline trimming cut 5 bases from V and 5 bases from J; bases unmatched to any gene: 10. This CDR3 reads CASSIDRGGGETQYF. The CDR3 coding sequence is TGTGCCAGCAGCATCGACAGGGGCGGTGGGGAGACCCAGTACTTC.

This clonotype was observed a few times. The chain couples TRBV3-1 to TRBJ1-2; D is unresolved. In germline, CDR1 is LGHDT, CDR2 YNNKEL (reference sequence). V was trimmed by 4 bases and J by 1 base, leaving 7 bases between them. The CDR3 has 13 amino acids. CDR3 sequence (DNA): TGTGCCAGCAGCCGAAGAAATAACTATGGCTACACCTTC. Its translation is CASSRRNNYGYTF.

The chain uses TRBV20-1 and TRBJ2-2, with 9 bases lining up with TRBD2. CDR1 is DFQATT, CDR2 SNEGSKA, per germline (reference sequence). With 1 base clipped from V and 2 bases from J, the junction kept 5 bases outside the gene matches. This CDR3 spans 16 amino acids. This chain's CDR3 is CSARGLLAGNTGELFF. The CDR3 DNA sequence: TGCAGTGCTAGAGGGCTCCTAGCGGGAAACACCGGGGAGCTGTTTTTT.

The chain combines TRBV30 with TRBJ2-2; no definite D call. Germline V gene sequence: CDR1 GTSNPN, CDR2 SVGIG (reference sequence). There are 12 residues in the CDR3. V lost 0 bases, J lost 5 bases, and 4 bases lay in between. This chain's CDR3 is CAWSVHTGELFF. The CDR3 nucleotides read TGTGCCTGGAGTGTACATACCGGGGAGCTGTTTTTT.

This clonotype has more than one count but fewer than ten. The CDR3 DNA sequence: TGTGCCAGCAGTTGGGGACGCGTTAACACAGATACGCAGTATTTT. Encoded protein: CASSWGRVNTDTQYF. The chain joins TRBV27 to TRBJ2-3; perhaps D is TRBD1 or TRBD2 (5 bases each). Germline values: CDR1 MNHEY, CDR2 SMNVEV (reference sequence). There are 15 residues in the CDR3. Trimming stripped 4 bases from V and 2 bases from J, with 13 bases between.

Remarks on this clonotype: A much larger clonotype is one base distant, so this may be a read error. This rearrangement joins TRBV28 to TRBJ2-2; 10 bases fit TRBD1. Germline V gene data show CDR1 as MDHEN and CDR2 as SYDVKM. There are 18 residues in the CDR3. The CDR3 spells CAGSQNTGQGIGTGELFF. In nucleotides, the CDR3 is TGTGCCGGCAGCCAAAACACGGGACAGGGGATTGGCACCGGGGAGCTGTTTTTT. Drawing the rest from reference TRBV28 and TRBJ2-2, the complete variable domain is DVKVTQSSRYLVKRTGEKVFLECVQDMDHENMFWYRQDPGLGLRLIYFSYDVKMKEKGDIPEGYSVSREKKERFSLILESASTNQTSMYLCAGSQNTGQGIGTGELFFGEGSRLTVL.

This clonotype was observed a single time. V gene TRBV7-6 combines with J gene TRBJ2-2; unclear D gene. Trimming cost V 4 bases and J 7 bases, with 7 bases left between them. Germline CDR1 is SGHVS and CDR2 is FNYEAQ. CDR3 length: 12 amino acids. Written as DNA, the CDR3 is TGTGCCAGCAGCTCCCTTAGCGGGGAGCTGTTTTTT. This sequence encodes CASSSLSGELFF.

This clonotype was counted ten times or more. This chain uses TRBV28 with TRBJ2-4, with 7 bases fitting TRBD1. Germline lookup yields CDR1 MDHEN and CDR2 SYDVKM. Unmatched junction bases numbered 9, after V lost 7 bases and J lost 9 bases. The CDR3 spans 13 residues. The CDR3 sequence: CASIGDSRRIQYF. The CDR3 DNA reads as TGTGCCAGCATCGGGGACAGCAGGCGCATTCAGTACTTC.

This clonotype was detected only a few times. The rearrangement links TRBV29-1 to TRBJ1-2, with no clear D. Germline CDR1 and CDR2: SQVTM and ANQGSEA. The ends were cut back, 7 bases at V and 6 bases at J, with 18 bases in the middle. The CDR3 contains 13 residues. The CDR3 here is CSAARTVSHGYTF. The CDR3 nucleotides are TGCAGCGCTGCCCGGACGGTTTCCCATGGCTACACCTTC.

In this sample, this clonotype turned up a few times. CDR3 nucleotides: TGTGCCAGCAGACAGTTGCAGGGGAATAGCAATCAGCCCCAGCATTTT. Protein: CASRQLQGNSNQPQHF. This chain links TRBV6-1 with TRBJ1-5, with a tentative D call TRBD1 (6 bases). V was shortened by 6 bases and J by 0 bases, with 15 bases between the two germline ends. Germline CDR1 reads MNHNS; CDR2 reads SASEGT. The CDR3 is 16 residues long.

This chain connects TRBV20-1 to TRBJ1-5; a possible D gene is TRBD1 (6 bases). This CDR3 has 14 amino acids. The V and J ends lost 3 bases and 2 bases respectively, with 11 bases between them. CDR1 DFQATT and CDR2 SNEGSKA come from the germline V gene (reference sequence). The CDR3 sequence is CSARGAIRNQPQHF. The CDR3, as DNA: TGCAGTGCTAGGGGGGCTATTCGCAATCAGCCCCAGCATTTT.

This clonotype was recorded a few times. The rearrangement links TRBV6-1 to TRBJ1-2; perhaps TRBD1 as D (6 bases). Germline values: CDR1 MNHNS, CDR2 SASEGT. The CDR3 runs to 12 residues. V gave up 5 bases and J gave up 8 bases, with 12 bases separating them. This CDR3 reads CASSTGFPGYTF. CDR3 bases: TGTGCCAGCAGTACAGGGTTCCCAGGCTACACCTTC.

The chain has TRBV2 and TRBJ2-7, with D perhaps matching TRBD1 (5 bases). Per the germline V gene, CDR1 is SNHLY and CDR2 is FYNNEI. The ends were cut back, 2 bases at V and 7 bases at J, with 21 bases in the middle. CDR3 length: 16 residues. The CDR3 here is CASSESRTRVGWEQYF. CDR3 bases: TGTGCCAGCAGTGAATCCCGGACCAGGGTGGGATGGGAGCAGTACTTC.